The 27 T cell receptor beta chains below were found in one sample sequenced in a study of control samples from healthy donors and cancer patients. Generated by immunoSEQ multiplex PCR, the TCRdb table keeps only in-frame clones and is missing some. The top ten clones hold just under 4% of a sample with 73,000 or so clones, about 90% of them seen once. The sample comprised blood. These receptor sequences come from a woman aged 45-65 years in good health.

This clone was seen a few times. The chain joins TRBV19 to TRBJ2-2, with 7 bases matching TRBD2. This CDR3 contains 15 residues. CDR1 is LNHDA, CDR2 SQIVND, per germline (reference sequence). V was clipped by 5 bases and J by 4 bases; unmatched bases: 7. The CDR3 sequence: CASSFSWGGTGELFF. DNA of the CDR3: TGTGCCAGTAGTTTTTCATGGGGGGGCACCGGGGAGCTGTTTTTT.

The V gene is TRBV27, the J gene TRBJ2-5; no reliable D call. Trimming took 8 bases from V and 5 from J, leaving 12 bases between them. In germline, CDR1 is MNHEY, CDR2 SMNVEV (reference sequence). The CDR3 sequence is 12 residues long. CDR3 sequence (DNA): TGTGCCAGCCCCGCAAGTCGGGAGACCCAGTACTTC. Translated, it gives CASPASRETQYF.

To note about this clone: Germline is not matched at one junction end, which may reflect a read error. The rearrangement joins TRBV6-6 to TRBJ1-2; D uncertain. This CDR3 is built from 12 residues. The germline CDR1 and CDR2 sequences are MNHNY and SVGAGI (reference sequence). CDR3: CASSLGHYGHTF. In DNA, the CDR3 is TGTGCCAGCAGTCTCGGGCACTATGGCCACACCTTC.

V is TRBV12-3 or TRBV12-4 and J is TRBJ2-5; the D is unclear. This CDR3 contains 11 residues. V was shortened by 3 bases and J by 5 bases, with 4 bases between the two germline ends. The CDR3 here is CASSFRETQYF. The CDR3 coding sequence is TGTGCCAGCAGTTTTAGGGAGACCCAGTACTTC.

This chain links TRBV6-6 with TRBJ2-1; D uncertain. The CDR3 has 15 residues. Per the germline V gene, CDR1 is MNHNY and CDR2 is SVGAGI (reference sequence). V was clipped by 5 bases and J by 0 bases, with 11 bases between them. CDR3 DNA: TGTGCCAGCAGTCGAGGAGAATCCTCCTACAATGAGCAGTTCTTC. As protein: CASSRGESSYNEQFF.

The V gene is TRBV2, the J gene TRBJ1-4; 10 bases are a match to TRBD1. Germline V gene data show CDR1 as SNHLY and CDR2 as FYNNEI. The CDR3 covers 14 residues. V lost 2 bases, J lost 7 bases, and 1 base stayed unmatched. CDR3 residues: CASSERDRGEKLFF. CDR3 sequence (DNA): TGTGCCAGCAGTGAAAGGGACAGGGGTGAAAAACTGTTTTTT.

The rearrangement uses TRBV28 and TRBJ1-5; 8 bases map to TRBD1. The CDR3 extends over 14 amino acids. The junction had 1 base not matched to a gene; V was cut back by 6 bases and J by 0 bases. Germline CDR1 reads MDHEN; CDR2 reads SYDVKM. CDR3 in amino acids: CASRTGVSNQPQHF. The CDR3 nucleotides read TGTGCCAGCAGGACAGGGGTTAGCAATCAGCCCCAGCATTTT.

The chain combines TRBV6-5 with TRBJ1-6; D unclear. CDR1 and CDR2 from the germline V gene are MNHEY and SVGAGI. Deletions cut 6 bases from V and 0 bases from J, with 9 bases between. CDR3 size: 15 residues. The CDR3 nucleotides are TGTGCCAGCAGCGTTCGAAGCTCCTATAATTCACCCCTCCACTTT. Amino acids: CASSVRSSYNSPLHF.

The chain recombines TRBV7-9 with TRBJ1-4; the D is unclear. CDR3 length equals 11 residues. In germline, CDR1 is SEHNR, CDR2 FQNEAQ (reference sequence). V was pared by 1 base and J by 11 bases, with 5 bases between. This chain's CDR3 is CASSLGPKLFF. In DNA form, the CDR3 reads TGTGCCAGCAGCTTAGGGCCCAAACTGTTTTTT.

The genes are TRBV19 and TRBJ1-4; the D is unclear. The length of the CDR3 is 15 residues. Trimming took off 2 bases at V and 5 bases at J, with 12 bases between the two ends. Germline V gives CDR1 LNHDA, CDR2 SQIVND (reference sequence). The CDR3 bases are TGTGCCAGTAGTATATATTCAGCTGTGAATGAAAAACTGTTTTTT. Amino acids: CASSIYSAVNEKLFF.

A few counts support this clone. The genes are TRBV5-1 and TRBJ2-1; TRBD1 aligns across 7 bases. Germline V gene lookup returns CDR1 SGHRS and CDR2 YFSETQ. Trimming removed 4 bases from V and 6 bases from J; junction bases left unmatched: 10. The CDR3 contains 15 residues. In DNA, the CDR3 is TGCGCCAGCAGCCCCATCCGACAGGGTAGCAATGAGCAGTTCTTC. This encodes CASSPIRQGSNEQFF. Full variable domain (missing parts from reference TRBV5-1 and TRBJ2-1): KAGVTQTPRYLIKTRGQQVTLSCSPISGHRSVSWYQQTPGQGLQFLFEYFSETQRNKGNFPGRFSGRQFSNSRSEMNVSTLELGDSALYLCASSPIRQGSNEQFFGPGTRLTVL.

The J gene is TRBJ1-2, the V gene TRBV29-1; D gene ambiguous. The CDR3 length is 12 residues. CDR1 SQVTM and CDR2 ANQGSEA come from the germline V gene. Trimming removed 0 bases from V and 4 bases from J, with 6 bases in between. DNA for the CDR3: TGCAGCGTTGAAGACCGACGCTATGGCTACACCTTC. Translating it yields CSVEDRRYGYTF.

The rearrangement joins TRBV30 to TRBJ1-2; 10 bases agree with TRBD1. The germline gives CDR1 GTSNPN, CDR2 SVGIG (reference sequence). V was clipped by 4 bases and J by 4 bases; unmatched bases: 9. The length of the CDR3 is 15 residues. This CDR3 is CAWIKRTGGSYGYTF. For the CDR3, the DNA is TGTGCCTGGATAAAAAGGACAGGGGGTAGCTATGGCTACACCTTC.

The chain couples TRBV29-1 to TRBJ2-4; 7 positions match TRBD1. With 7 bases clipped from V and 6 bases from J, the junction kept 9 bases outside the gene matches. The germline V gene has CDR1 SQVTM and CDR2 ANQGSEA. The CDR3 loop spans 13 amino acids. This chain's CDR3 is CSATERDRNIQYF. The CDR3 bases are TGCAGCGCCACCGAACGGGACAGAAACATTCAGTACTTC.

The gene calls are TRBV29-1 and TRBJ1-5; D unresolved. The V end was cut by 5 bases, the J end by 0 bases, with 14 bases between. Germline CDR1 is SQVTM and CDR2 is ANQGSEA. The CDR3 consists of 15 residues. CDR3 amino acids: CSVREQLDSNQPQHF. Written as DNA, the CDR3 is TGCAGCGTTCGGGAGCAACTAGATAGCAATCAGCCCCAGCATTTT.

The chain recombines TRBV2 with TRBJ2-3; no clear D. The V gene's germline CDR1 is SNHLY and CDR2 FYNNEI. Trimming stripped 4 bases from V and 0 bases from J, with 8 bases between. The length of the CDR3 is 14 residues. The CDR3 DNA is TGTGCCAGCAGTGCCGGTCAGAGCACAGATACGCAGTATTTT. It yields the protein CASSAGQSTDTQYF.

The V and J genes are TRBV6-5 and TRBJ2-5, with D unresolved. The V end lost 6 bases, the J end lost 5 bases, and 7 bases lay between the germline ends. The CDR3 spans 11 residues. Germline V gives CDR1 MNHEY, CDR2 SVGAGI. The CDR3 reads CASRLLETQYF. The CDR3 nucleotides are TGTGCCAGCAGGTTGTTGGAGACCCAGTACTTC.

The J gene is TRBJ1-2, the V gene TRBV29-1; D is undetermined. Trimming took off 0 bases at V and 6 bases at J, with 8 bases between the two ends. Germline V gene sequence: CDR1 SQVTM, CDR2 ANQGSEA. The CDR3 extends over 12 amino acids. CDR3 DNA: TGCAGCGTTGAAGATCGGGCAGATGGCTACACCTTC. Its protein is CSVEDRADGYTF.

The rearrangement links TRBV24-1 to TRBJ2-1; D not resolved. The V gene lost 6 bases and the J gene lost 4 bases, with 6 bases spanning the gap. The CDR3 runs to 12 residues. CDR1 KGHDR and CDR2 SFDVKD come from the germline V gene. CDR3 amino acids: CATSTSYNEQFF. The CDR3 DNA follows: TGTGCCACCAGTACCTCGTACAATGAGCAGTTCTTC.

CDR3 nucleotide sequence: TGTGCCAGCAGCCCTCAGGGACCCGGGGAGCTGTTTTTT. This sequence encodes CASSPQGPGELFF. The V gene is TRBV5-4, the J gene TRBJ2-2; D may be TRBD1 or TRBD2 (5 bases each). V lost 4 bases, J lost 6 bases, and 10 bases lay in between. This CDR3 has 13 residues. Germline loops: CDR1 SGHNT, CDR2 YYREEE (reference sequence).

This chain uses TRBV11-1 with TRBJ1-1; D unclear. The CDR3 is 15 amino acids. With 1 base removed from V and 8 bases from J, the gap between germline ends came to 17 bases. The V gene's germline CDR1 is SGHAT and CDR2 FQDESV (reference sequence). The CDR3 loop is CASSLENGVGIEAFF. Here the CDR3 DNA reads TGTGCCAGCAGCTTAGAAAATGGGGTTGGAATAGAAGCTTTCTTT. The full variable domain, in which reference TRBV11-1 and TRBJ1-1 provide the parts outside the CDR3, is EAEVAQSPRYKITEKSQAVAFWCDPISGHATLYWYRQILGQGPELLVQFQDESVVDDSQLPKDRFSAERLKGVDSTLKIQPAELGDSAMYLCASSLENGVGIEAFFGQGTRLTVV.

The rearrangement uses TRBV14 and TRBJ2-7; 8 bases are a match to TRBD1. The V and J ends lost 5 bases and 2 bases, in that order; junction bases with no gene match: 5. The CDR3 has 14 residues. Per germline, CDR1 SGHDN and CDR2 FVKESK. DNA for the CDR3: TGTGCCAGCAGCAAACAGGGGGAGGCCTACGAGCAGTACTTC. Its translation: CASSKQGEAYEQYF.

The genes are TRBV14 and TRBJ1-5; D unclear. This CDR3 is 14 amino acids long. Trimming removed 2 bases at V and 0 bases at J, with 5 bases between. Germline loops: CDR1 SGHDN, CDR2 FVKESK. CDR3 DNA: TGTGCCAGCAGCCAATCGGATAGCAATCAGCCCCAGCATTTT. It codes for CASSQSDSNQPQHF.

The chain links TRBV28 to TRBJ2-3; 9 bases match TRBD1. CDR1 and CDR2 from the germline V gene are MDHEN and SYDVKM. The J segment lost 0 bases and the V segment lost 4 bases, leaving 8 bases of the junction unmatched. This CDR3 is built from 17 residues. CDR3 sequence reads: CASSYGDRASSTDTQYF. CDR3 bases: TGTGCCAGCAGTTACGGGGACAGGGCCTCTAGCACAGATACGCAGTATTTT.

The chain combines TRBV30 with TRBJ1-1; no clear D. Trimming took off 2 bases at V and 1 base at J, with 8 bases between the two ends. The V gene's germline CDR1 is GTSNPN and CDR2 SVGIG (reference sequence). The CDR3 is made up of 13 amino acids. The CDR3 region has the DNA TGTGCCTGGAGTAAATCCGCGAACACTGAAGCTTTCTTT. Its protein product is CAWSKSANTEAFF.

The sample holds one count of this clone. CDR3 region: CATSVQGPSFYNEQFF. The CDR3 nucleotides are TGTGCCACCAGTGTTCAGGGTCCCTCTTTTTACAATGAGCAGTTCTTC. The gene calls are TRBV24-1 and TRBJ2-1; D may be TRBD1 (5 bases). The CDR3 runs 16 residues. V lost 5 bases and J 4 bases, leaving 17 bases between the germline ends. Germline loops: CDR1 KGHDR, CDR2 SFDVKD.

The chain couples TRBV28 to TRBJ1-1, with a weak D call TRBD1 (6 bases). CDR1 MDHEN and CDR2 SYDVKM come from the germline V gene. There are 13 residues in the CDR3. Trimming removed 3 bases from V and 7 bases from J, with 12 bases in between. The CDR3 nucleotides read TGTGCCAGCAGTTTCCAGGGGAGAGTTGAAGCTTTCTTT. Encoded protein: CASSFQGRVEAFF.